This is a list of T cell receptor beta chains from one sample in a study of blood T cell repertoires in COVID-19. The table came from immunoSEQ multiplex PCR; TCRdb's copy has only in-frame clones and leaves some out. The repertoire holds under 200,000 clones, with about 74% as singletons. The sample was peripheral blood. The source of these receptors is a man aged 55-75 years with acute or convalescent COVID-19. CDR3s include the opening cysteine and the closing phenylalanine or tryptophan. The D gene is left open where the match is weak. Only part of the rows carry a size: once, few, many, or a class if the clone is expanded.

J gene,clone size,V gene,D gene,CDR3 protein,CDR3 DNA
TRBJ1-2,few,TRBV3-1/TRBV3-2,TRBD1,CASVNRGTYGYTF,TGTGCCAGCGTAAACAGGGGAACCTATGGCTACACCTTC
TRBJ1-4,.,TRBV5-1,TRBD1,CASSAQGAFNEKLFF,TGCGCCAGCAGCGCCCAGGGGGCGTTCAATGAAAAACTGTTTTTT
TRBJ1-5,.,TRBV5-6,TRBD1,CASSSGQGMGQPQHF,TGTGCCAGCAGCTCGGGACAGGGTATGGGTCAGCCCCAGCATTTT
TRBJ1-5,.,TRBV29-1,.,CSVERDSRNQPQHF,TGCAGCGTTGAAAGAGACAGTAGGAATCAGCCCCAGCATTTT
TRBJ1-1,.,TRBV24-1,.,CATSAPGQNTEAFF,TGTGCCACCAGTGCCCCGGGACAGAACACTGAAGCTTTCTTT
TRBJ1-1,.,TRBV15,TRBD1,CATSRVPGGGKPEAFF,TGTGCCACCAGCAGAGTCCCAGGGGGCGGGAAACCTGAAGCTTTCTTT
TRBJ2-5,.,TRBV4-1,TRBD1,CASSQETGGIRETQYF,TGCGCCAGCAGCCAAGAAACAGGGGGCATAAGAGAGACCCAGTACTTC
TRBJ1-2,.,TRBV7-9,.,CASSLAETTGYGYTF,TGTGCCAGCAGCTTAGCGGAGACCACGGGGTATGGCTACACCTTC
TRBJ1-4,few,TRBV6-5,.,CASNKGGSGKLFF,TGTGCCAGCAACAAGGGAGGATCAGGAAAACTGTTTTTT
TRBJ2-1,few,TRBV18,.,CASSPPIGVVSGVNEQFF,TGTGCCAGCTCACCACCTATCGGGGTAGTGTCCGGTGTGAATGAGCAGTTCTTC
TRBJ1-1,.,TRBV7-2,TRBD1,CASSFQGGFTEAFF,TGTGCCAGCAGCTTCCAGGGGGGTTTCACTGAAGCTTTCTTT
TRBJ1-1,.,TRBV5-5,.,CASSLARFNTEAFF,TGTGCCAGCAGCTTGGCGAGGTTTAACACTGAAGCTTTCTTT
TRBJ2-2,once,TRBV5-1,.,CASSFQGKNTGELFF,TGCGCCAGCAGCTTTCAGGGGAAGAACACCGGGGAGCTGTTTTTT
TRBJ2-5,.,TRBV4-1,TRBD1,CASSQDKAGGPQETQYF,TGCGCCAGCAGCCAAGATAAGGCAGGGGGACCACAAGAGACCCAGTACTTC
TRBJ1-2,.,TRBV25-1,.,CASSPTGRSGYGYTF,TGTGCCAGCAGCCCTACAGGGCGAAGTGGCTATGGCTACACCTTC
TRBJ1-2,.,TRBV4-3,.,CASSKWTEVNNYGYTF,TGCGCCAGCAGCAAATGGACAGAAGTAAATAACTATGGCTACACCTTC
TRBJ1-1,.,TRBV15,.,CATSLGVNTEAFF,TGTGCCACCAGCCTCGGGGTGAACACTGAAGCTTTCTTT
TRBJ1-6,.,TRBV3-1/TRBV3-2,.,CASSSDRSPLHF,TGTGCCAGCAGCTCTGACAGGTCACCCCTCCACTTT
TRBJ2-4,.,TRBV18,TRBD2,CASSPTSGGAEFIQYF,TGTGCCAGCTCACCAACTAGCGGGGGGGCCGAGTTCATTCAGTACTTC
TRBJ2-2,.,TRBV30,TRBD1,CAWSEGQPTGELFF,TGTGCCTGGAGTGAGGGACAGCCCACCGGGGAGCTGTTTTTT
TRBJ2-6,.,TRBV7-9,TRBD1,CASSLRTGPSSGANVLTF,TGTGCCAGCAGCTTGAGGACAGGGCCATCCTCTGGGGCCAACGTCCTGACTTTC
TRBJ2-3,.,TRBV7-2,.,CASSLVGGFSSTDTQYF,TGTGCCAGCAGCTTAGTAGGCGGTTTCTCTAGCACAGATACGCAGTATTTT